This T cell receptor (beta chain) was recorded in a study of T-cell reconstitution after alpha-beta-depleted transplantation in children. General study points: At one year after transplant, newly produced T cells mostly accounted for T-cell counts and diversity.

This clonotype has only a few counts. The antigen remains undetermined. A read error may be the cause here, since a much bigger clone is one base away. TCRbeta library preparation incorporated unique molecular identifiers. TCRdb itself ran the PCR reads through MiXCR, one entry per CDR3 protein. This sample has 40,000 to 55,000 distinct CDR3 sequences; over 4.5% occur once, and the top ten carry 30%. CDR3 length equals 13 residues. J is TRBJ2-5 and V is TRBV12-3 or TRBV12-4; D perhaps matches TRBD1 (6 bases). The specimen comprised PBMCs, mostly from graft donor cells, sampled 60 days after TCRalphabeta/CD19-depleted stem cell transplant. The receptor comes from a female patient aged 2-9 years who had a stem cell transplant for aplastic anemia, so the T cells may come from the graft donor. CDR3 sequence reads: CTSSPPGEETQYF. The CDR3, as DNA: TGTACCAGCAGCCCCCCAGGGGAAGAGACCCAGTACTTC.